This T cell receptor beta chain was captured in a study of T cell responses to AZD1222 COVID-19 vaccine. Points on this clone: The antigen is undetermined.

The V gene's germline CDR1 is SGHAT and CDR2 FQNNGV. Trimming removed 1 base from V and 7 bases from J, with 8 bases in between. The CDR3 is 13 amino acids. Produced via immunoSEQ multiplex PCR; TCRdb's table is partial and in-frame only. The table has 200,000 to 250,000 clones, around 93% seen once. Regarding the study as a whole: Of the AZD1222 recipients, only 5 to 7 were seropositive at baseline.

This clonotype was obtained from an adult in good health. This chain joins TRBV11-2 and TRBJ1-5; D unresolved. Material: peripheral blood, obtained on day 0 of MenACWY control vaccination. The CDR3 coding sequence is TGTGCCAGCAGCTTAGGATCCCGCCAGCCCCAGCATTTT. This translates into CASSLGSRQPQHF.